Reported below is one TCR beta chain. The entry originates in a study of ipilimumab plus nivolumab after autologous stem cell transplantation. The repertoire was sequenced with immunoSEQ multiplex PCR; TCRdb's copy has only in-frame clones and lacks some. The sample lists about 13,000 clones; 60% to 75% were seen once. This CDR3 has 14 amino acids. Germline CDR1 and CDR2: KGHSH and LQKENI. Trimming shortened V by 2 bases and J by 7 bases, and 11 bases separated the two germline ends. The chain carries TRBV18 and TRBJ1-4; no firm D call. The source of this sequence is a male donor with diffuse large B-cell lymphoma. Specimen: PBMCs, collected in a trial of ipilimumab plus nivolumab as post-transplant consolidation. The CDR3: CASSPEVAGEKLFF. The CDR3 bases are TGTGCCAGCTCACCAGAGGTTGCTGGTGAAAAACTGTTTTTT.